This TCR beta chain emerged from a study of vaccination effects on CD4 cells after COVID-19. The CDR3 extends over 14 amino acids. The ends lost 5 bases at V and 4 bases at J; junction bases unmatched: 3. Germline loops: CDR1 MNHEY, CDR2 SVGAGI. TCRdb keeps only in-frame clones here, not all; method: immunoSEQ multiplex PCR. This table has roughly 59,000 clones, 60% to 80% appearing once. Of note for this clone: The antigen is undetermined.

With the ViraFEST assay, the study expanded antigen-specific CD4+ T cells using viral peptide pools, then sequenced them. With more than nine days of culture completed, CD4+ T cells were isolated. Vaccine administered to participants consisted of two doses of either BNT162b2 or mRNA-1273. A half-volume exchange with IL-2 medium occurred on days 3 and 7. This TCR derives from a human donor who received a COVID-19 vaccine. Material: CD4+ T cells from PBMCs cultured with HCoV-OC43 spike peptides, obtained after COVID-19 vaccination. Sample subset: HCoV-OC43 spike overlapping peptide pool stimulation. The gene calls are TRBV6-5 and TRBJ1-2; 11 bases are shared with TRBD1. CDR3 sequence (DNA): TGTGCCAGCAGTCCTGGGACAGGGGGCTATGGCTACACCTTC. This translates into CASSPGTGGYGYTF.